This T cell receptor (beta chain) was identified during a study of blood T cell repertoires in COVID-19. About the research overall: The United States, Italy and Spain provided the acute and convalescent COVID-19 samples. T cells, B-cell-depleted T cells, or PBMCs supplied cDNA or gDNA.

During active infection, Seattle patients enrolled and were then monitored through disease. CDR1 LGHDT and CDR2 YNNKEL come from the germline V gene (reference sequence). J was trimmed by 4 bases and V by 0 bases; bases with no gene match: 18. The CDR3 contains 20 residues. In the source study's methods: Estimated nucleated cell counts came from reference gene primer amplification. Sequenced by immunoSEQ multiplex PCR; TCRdb stores in-frame clones only, minus some. That table gives V, J and clone size, and the DNA gave D and trimming. The sample includes over 400,000 clones, 85% to 90% seen only once; the top ten take 7.5% to 9.5%.

Sequences were obtained from peripheral blood. This clonotype was sampled from a woman between 45 and 65 years old with COVID-19, enrolled during active disease. V usage is TRBV3-1 (or the pseudogene TRBV3-2) and J usage is TRBJ1-2, with 9 bases lining up with TRBD1. CDR3: CASSQEGPGTGLAVGYGYTF. CDR3 coding DNA: TGTGCCAGCAGCCAAGAAGGCCCCGGGACAGGGCTTGCTGTGGGCTATGGCTACACCTTC.